This entry is about one T cell receptor beta chain. The sample originates from a study of blood T cell repertoires in COVID-19. At the level of the study: Donors in the United States, Italy and Spain gave samples during acute or convalescent COVID-19. Sample material is recorded as cDNA or gDNA derived from T cells, B-cell-depleted T cells, or PBMCs.

Produced via immunoSEQ multiplex PCR; TCRdb's table is partial and in-frame only. The sample yields approximately 200,000 clones, about 86% seen once. Germline lookup yields CDR1 SGHRS and CDR2 YFSETQ. The CDR3 sequence is 12 residues long. The V and J ends lost 4 bases and 4 bases respectively, with 8 bases between them. Material: PBMCs or T cells enriched from blood (not recorded which). The source is a man aged 40-49 years who had recovered from COVID-19. The chain carries TRBV5-1 and TRBJ1-2; no clear D gene. CDR3 coding DNA: TGCGCCAGCAGCCCCGACATCTATGGCTACACCTTC. Translating it yields CASSPDIYGYTF.